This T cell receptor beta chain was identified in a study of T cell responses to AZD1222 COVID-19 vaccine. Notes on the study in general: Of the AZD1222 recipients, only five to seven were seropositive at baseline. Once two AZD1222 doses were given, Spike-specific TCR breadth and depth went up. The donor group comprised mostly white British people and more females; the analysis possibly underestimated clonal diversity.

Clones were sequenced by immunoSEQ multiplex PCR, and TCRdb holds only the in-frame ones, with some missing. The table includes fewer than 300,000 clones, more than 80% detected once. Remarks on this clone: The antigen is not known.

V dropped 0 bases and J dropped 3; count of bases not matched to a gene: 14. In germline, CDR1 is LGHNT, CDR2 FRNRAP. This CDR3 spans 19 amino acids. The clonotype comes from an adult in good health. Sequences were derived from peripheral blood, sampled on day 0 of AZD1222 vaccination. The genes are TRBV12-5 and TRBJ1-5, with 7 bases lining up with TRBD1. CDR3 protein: CASGLVPVEGAVYNQPQHF. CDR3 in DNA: TGTGCTAGTGGTTTGGTCCCAGTCGAGGGGGCGGTTTACAATCAGCCCCAGCATTTT. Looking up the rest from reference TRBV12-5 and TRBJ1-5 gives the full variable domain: DARVTQTPRHKVTEMGQEVTMRCQPILGHNTVFWYRQTMMQGLELLAYFRNRAPLDDSGMPKDRFSAEMPDATLATLKIQPSEPRDSAVYFCASGLVPVEGAVYNQPQHFGDGTRLSIL.